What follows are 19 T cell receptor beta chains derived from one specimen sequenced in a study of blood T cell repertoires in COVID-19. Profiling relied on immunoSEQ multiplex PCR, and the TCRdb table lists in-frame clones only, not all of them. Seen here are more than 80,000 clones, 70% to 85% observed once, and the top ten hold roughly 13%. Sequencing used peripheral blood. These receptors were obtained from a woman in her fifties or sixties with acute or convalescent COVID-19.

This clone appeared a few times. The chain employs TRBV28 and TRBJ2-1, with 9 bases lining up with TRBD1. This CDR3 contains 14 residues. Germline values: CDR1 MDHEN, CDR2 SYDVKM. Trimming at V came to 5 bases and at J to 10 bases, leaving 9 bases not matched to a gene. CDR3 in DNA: TGTGCCAGCAGTCAGGGGACAGGGTTACGCGAGCAGTTCTTC. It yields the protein CASSQGTGLREQFF.

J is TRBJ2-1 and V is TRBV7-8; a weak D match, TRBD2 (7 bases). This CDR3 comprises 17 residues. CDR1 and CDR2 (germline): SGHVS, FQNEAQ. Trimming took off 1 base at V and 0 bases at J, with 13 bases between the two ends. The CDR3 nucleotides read TGTGCCAGCAGCTTAGTTGTGGGGGGGCTCTCCTACAATGAGCAGTTCTTC. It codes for CASSLVVGGLSYNEQFF. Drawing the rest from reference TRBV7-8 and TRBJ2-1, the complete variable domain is GAGVSQSPRYKVAKRGQDVALRCDPISGHVSLFWYQQALGQGPEFLTYFQNEAQLDKSGLPSDRFFAERPEGSVSTLKIQRTQQEDSAVYLCASSLVVGGLSYNEQFFGPGTRLTVL.

CDR3 protein: CASSATGGEYEQYF. The CDR3 bases are TGCGCCAGCAGCGCGACAGGGGGCGAGTACGAGCAGTACTTC. The rearrangement links TRBV5-1 to TRBJ2-7, with 10 nucleotides matching TRBD1. V was clipped by 4 bases and J by 4 bases; unmatched bases: 5. CDR3 size: 14 residues. Per germline, CDR1 SGHRS and CDR2 YFSETQ.

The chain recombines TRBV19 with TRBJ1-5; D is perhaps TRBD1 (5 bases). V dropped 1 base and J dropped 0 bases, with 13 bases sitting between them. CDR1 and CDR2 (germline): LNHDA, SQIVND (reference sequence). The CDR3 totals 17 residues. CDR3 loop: CASSIVSSGNSNQPQHF. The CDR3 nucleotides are TGTGCCAGTAGTATAGTGTCGTCAGGGAATAGCAATCAGCCCCAGCATTTT.

CDR3 region: CASSIGLTNSNQPQHF. The CDR3 bases are TGTGCCAGTAGTATAGGTCTGACTAATAGCAATCAGCCCCAGCATTTT. V usage is TRBV19 and J usage is TRBJ1-5; D not certain. Trimming took 1 base from V and 0 from J, leaving 10 bases between them. CDR1 is LNHDA, CDR2 SQIVND, per germline (reference sequence). This CDR3 is built from 16 residues. Complete variable domain (other parts from reference TRBV19 and TRBJ1-5): DGGITQSPKYLFRKEGQNVTLSCEQNLNHDAMYWYRQDPGQGLRLIYYSQIVNDFQKGDIAEGYSVSREKKESFPLTVTSAQKNPTAFYLCASSIGLTNSNQPQHFGDGTRLSIL.

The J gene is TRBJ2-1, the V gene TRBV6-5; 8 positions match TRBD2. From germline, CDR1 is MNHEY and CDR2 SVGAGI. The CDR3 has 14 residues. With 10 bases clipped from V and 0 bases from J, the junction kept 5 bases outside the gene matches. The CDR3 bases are TGTGCCACGGGCGGGGGGCACTCCTACAATGAGCAGTTCTTC. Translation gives CATGGGHSYNEQFF.

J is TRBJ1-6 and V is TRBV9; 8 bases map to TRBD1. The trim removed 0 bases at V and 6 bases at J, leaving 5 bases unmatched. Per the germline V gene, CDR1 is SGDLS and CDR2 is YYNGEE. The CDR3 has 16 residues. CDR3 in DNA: TGTGCCAGCAGCGTAGCCGGGACAGGCCTTAATTCACCCCTCCACTTT. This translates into CASSVAGTGLNSPLHF.

CDR3: CASTPRTKIYEQYF. The CDR3 DNA reads as TGTGCCAGCACCCCACGGACTAAAATCTACGAGCAGTACTTC. The chain has TRBV28 and TRBJ2-7; possibly TRBD2 for D (6 bases). CDR1 MDHEN and CDR2 SYDVKM come from the germline V gene. Trimming cost V 7 bases and J 3 bases, with 16 bases left between them. The CDR3 spans 14 residues.

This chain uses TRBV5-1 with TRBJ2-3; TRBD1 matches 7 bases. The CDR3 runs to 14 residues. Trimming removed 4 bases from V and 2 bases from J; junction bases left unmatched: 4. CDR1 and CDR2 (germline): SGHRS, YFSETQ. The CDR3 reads CASSGDSNTDTQYF. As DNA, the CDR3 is TGCGCCAGCAGCGGGGACAGCAACACAGATACGCAGTATTTT.

This CDR3 reads CASSGLGPYQETQYF. The DNA of the CDR3 is TGTGCCAGCAGTGGACTTGGCCCGTACCAAGAGACCCAGTACTTC. This chain joins TRBV25-1 and TRBJ2-5; D not resolved. The CDR3 is made up of 15 amino acids. V was trimmed by 4 bases and J by 0 bases, leaving 12 bases between them. In germline, CDR1 is MGHDK, CDR2 SYGVNS. Full variable domain (remainder filled in from reference TRBV25-1 and TRBJ2-5): EADIYQTPRYLVIGTGKKITLECSQTMGHDKMYWYQQDPGMELHLIHYSYGVNSTEKGDLSSESTVSRIRTEHFPLTLESARPSHTSQYLCASSGLGPYQETQYFGPGTRLLVL.

The CDR3 region has the DNA TGTGCCAGCAGCTTGGGACAGAGGAATACGCAGTATTTT. It specifies CASSLGQRNTQYF. V usage is TRBV5-8 and J usage is TRBJ2-3, with a possible D match to TRBD1 (5 bases). Germline V gene data show CDR1 as SGHTS and CDR2 as YDEGEE. The CDR3 extends over 13 amino acids. The V and J ends lost 0 bases and 7 bases respectively, with 9 bases between them.

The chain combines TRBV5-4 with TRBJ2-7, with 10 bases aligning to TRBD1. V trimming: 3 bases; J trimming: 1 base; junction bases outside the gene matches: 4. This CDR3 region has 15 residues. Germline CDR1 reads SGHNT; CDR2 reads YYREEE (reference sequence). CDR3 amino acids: CASSWGTGASYEQYF. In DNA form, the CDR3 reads TGTGCCAGCAGCTGGGGGACAGGGGCGTCCTACGAGCAGTACTTC.

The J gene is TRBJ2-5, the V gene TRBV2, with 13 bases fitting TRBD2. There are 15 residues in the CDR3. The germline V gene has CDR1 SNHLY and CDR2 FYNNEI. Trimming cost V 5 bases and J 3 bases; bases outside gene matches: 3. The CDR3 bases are TGTGCCAGCAGTTTTGGACTAGCGGGGGAAGAGACCCAGTACTTC. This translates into CASSFGLAGEETQYF.

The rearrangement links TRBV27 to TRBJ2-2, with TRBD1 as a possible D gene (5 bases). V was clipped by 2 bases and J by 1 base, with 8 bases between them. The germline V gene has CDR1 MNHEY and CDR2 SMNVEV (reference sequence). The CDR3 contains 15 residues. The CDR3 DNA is TGTGCCAGCAGTTTAACACAGGTGAACACCGGGGAGCTGTTTTTT. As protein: CASSLTQVNTGELFF.

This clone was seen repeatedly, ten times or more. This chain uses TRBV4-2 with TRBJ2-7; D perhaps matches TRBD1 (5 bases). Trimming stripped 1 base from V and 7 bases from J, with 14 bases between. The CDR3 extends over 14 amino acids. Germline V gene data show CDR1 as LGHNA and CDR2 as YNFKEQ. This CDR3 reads CASSQGDRTEEQYF. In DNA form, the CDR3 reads TGTGCCAGCAGCCAAGGAGACAGAACGGAAGAGCAGTACTTC.

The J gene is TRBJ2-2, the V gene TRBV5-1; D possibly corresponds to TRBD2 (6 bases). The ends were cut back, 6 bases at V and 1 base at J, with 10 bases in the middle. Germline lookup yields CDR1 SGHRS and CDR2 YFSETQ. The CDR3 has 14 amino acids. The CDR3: CASNGGVNTGELFF. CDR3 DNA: TGCGCCAGCAACGGAGGGGTGAACACCGGGGAGCTGTTTTTT.

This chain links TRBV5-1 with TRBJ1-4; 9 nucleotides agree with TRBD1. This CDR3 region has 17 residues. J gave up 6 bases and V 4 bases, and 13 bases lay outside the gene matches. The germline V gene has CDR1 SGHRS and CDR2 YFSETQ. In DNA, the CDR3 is TGCGCCAGCAGCCGGGACAGGGTTTCTCGTCGCGATGAAAAACTGTTTTTT. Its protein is CASSRDRVSRRDEKLFF.

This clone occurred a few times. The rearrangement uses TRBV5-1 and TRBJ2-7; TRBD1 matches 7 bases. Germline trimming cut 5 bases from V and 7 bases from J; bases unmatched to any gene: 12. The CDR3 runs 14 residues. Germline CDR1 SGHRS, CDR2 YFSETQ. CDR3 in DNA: TGCGCCAGCAGTAGAGAGGGGGCCGGCTGGGAGCAGTACTTC. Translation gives CASSREGAGWEQYF.

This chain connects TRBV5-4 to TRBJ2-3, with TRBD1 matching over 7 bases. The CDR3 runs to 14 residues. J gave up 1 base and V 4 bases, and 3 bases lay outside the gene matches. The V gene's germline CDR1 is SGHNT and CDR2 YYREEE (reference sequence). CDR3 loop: CASSPDRGTDTQYF. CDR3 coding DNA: TGTGCCAGCAGCCCCGACAGGGGCACAGATACGCAGTATTTT.